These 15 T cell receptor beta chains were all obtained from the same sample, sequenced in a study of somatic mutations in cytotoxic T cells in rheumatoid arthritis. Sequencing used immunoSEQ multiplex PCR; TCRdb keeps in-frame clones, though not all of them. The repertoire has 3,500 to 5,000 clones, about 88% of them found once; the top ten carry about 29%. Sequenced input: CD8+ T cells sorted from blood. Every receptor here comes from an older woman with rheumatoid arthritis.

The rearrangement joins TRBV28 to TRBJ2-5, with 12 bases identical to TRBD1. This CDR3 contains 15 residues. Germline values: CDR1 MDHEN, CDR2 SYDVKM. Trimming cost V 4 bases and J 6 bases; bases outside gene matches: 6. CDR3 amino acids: CASSSGQGALKTQYF. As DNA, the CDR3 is TGTGCCAGCAGTTCGGGACAGGGGGCGCTGAAGACCCAGTACTTC.

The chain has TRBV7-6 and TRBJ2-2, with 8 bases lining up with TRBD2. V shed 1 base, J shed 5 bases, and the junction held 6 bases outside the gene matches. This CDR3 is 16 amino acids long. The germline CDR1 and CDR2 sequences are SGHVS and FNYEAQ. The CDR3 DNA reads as TGTGCCAGCAGCTTAGTCGGCGGGAGGCTAACCGGGGAGCTGTTTTTT. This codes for CASSLVGGRLTGELFF. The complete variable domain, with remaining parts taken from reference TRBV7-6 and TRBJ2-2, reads GAGVSQSPRYKVTKRGQDVALRCDPISGHVSLYWYRQALGQGPEFLTYFNYEAQQDKSGLPNDRFSAERPEGSISTLTIQRTEQRDSAMYRCASSLVGGRLTGELFFGEGSRLTVL.

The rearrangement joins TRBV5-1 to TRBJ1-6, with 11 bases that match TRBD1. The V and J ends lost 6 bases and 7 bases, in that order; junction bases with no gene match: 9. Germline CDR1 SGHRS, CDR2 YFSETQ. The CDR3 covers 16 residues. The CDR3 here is CASTTTGTGGNSPLHF. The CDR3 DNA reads TGCGCCAGCACCACCACCGGGACAGGGGGAAATTCACCCCTCCACTTT.

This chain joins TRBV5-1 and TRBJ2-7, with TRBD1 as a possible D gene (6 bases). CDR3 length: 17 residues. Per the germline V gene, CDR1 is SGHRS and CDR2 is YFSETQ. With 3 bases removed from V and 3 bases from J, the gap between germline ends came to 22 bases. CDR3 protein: CASSSKLNRATVYEQYF. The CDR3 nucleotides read TGCGCCAGCAGCTCGAAACTCAACAGGGCCACCGTCTACGAGCAGTACTTC.

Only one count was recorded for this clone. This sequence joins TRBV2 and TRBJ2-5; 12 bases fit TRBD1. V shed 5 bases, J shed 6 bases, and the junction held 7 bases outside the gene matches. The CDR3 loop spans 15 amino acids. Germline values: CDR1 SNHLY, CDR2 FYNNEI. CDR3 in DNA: TGTGCCAGCAGTTCGGGACAGGGGGCGCTGAAGACCCAGTACTTC. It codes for CASSSGQGALKTQYF.

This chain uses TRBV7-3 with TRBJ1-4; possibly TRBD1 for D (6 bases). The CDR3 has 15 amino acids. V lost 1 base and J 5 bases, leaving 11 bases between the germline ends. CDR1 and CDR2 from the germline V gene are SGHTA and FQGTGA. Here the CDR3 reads CASSLIGGQNEKLFF. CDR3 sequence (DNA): TGTGCCAGCAGCTTAATCGGTGGACAGAATGAAAAACTGTTTTTT.

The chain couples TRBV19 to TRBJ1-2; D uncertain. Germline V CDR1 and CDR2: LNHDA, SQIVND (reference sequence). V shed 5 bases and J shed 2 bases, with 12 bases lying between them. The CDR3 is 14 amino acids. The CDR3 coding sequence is TGTGCCAGTAGTGAAAGGAAGACAAACTATGGCTACACCTTC. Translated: CASSERKTNYGYTF.

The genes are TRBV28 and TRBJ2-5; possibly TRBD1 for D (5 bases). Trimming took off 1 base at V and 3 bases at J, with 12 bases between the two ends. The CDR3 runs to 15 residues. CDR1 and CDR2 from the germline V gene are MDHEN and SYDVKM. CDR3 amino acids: CASSLSRRQKETQYF. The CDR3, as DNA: TGTGCCAGCAGTTTATCCAGGCGACAGAAAGAGACCCAGTACTTC.

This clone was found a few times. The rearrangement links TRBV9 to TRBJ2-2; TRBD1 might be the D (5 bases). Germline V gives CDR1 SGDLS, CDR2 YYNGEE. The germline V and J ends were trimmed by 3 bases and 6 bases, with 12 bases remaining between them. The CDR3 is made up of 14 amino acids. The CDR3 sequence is CASSERWGSGELFF. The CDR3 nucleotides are TGTGCCAGCAGCGAACGGTGGGGCTCCGGGGAGCTGTTTTTT.

The CDR3: CASSLIPGLESHEQFF. The CDR3 bases are TGTGCCAGCAGCTTAATTCCGGGACTAGAATCCCATGAGCAGTTCTTC. The V and J genes are TRBV7-9 and TRBJ2-1; 8 nucleotides match TRBD2. The trim removed 2 bases at V and 8 bases at J, leaving 11 bases unmatched. The V gene's germline CDR1 is SEHNR and CDR2 FQNEAQ (reference sequence). This CDR3 has 16 amino acids. Combining the CDR3 with reference TRBV7-9 and TRBJ2-1 gives the whole variable domain DTGVSQNPRHKITKRGQNVTFRCDPISEHNRLYWYRQTLGQGPEFLTYFQNEAQLEKSRLLSDRFSAERPKGSFSTLEIQRTEQGDSAMYLCASSLIPGLESHEQFFGPGTRLTVL.

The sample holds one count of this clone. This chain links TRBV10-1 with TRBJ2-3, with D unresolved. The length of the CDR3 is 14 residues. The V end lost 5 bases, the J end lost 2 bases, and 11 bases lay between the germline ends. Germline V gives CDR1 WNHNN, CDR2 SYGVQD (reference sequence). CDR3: CASSKTYVTDTQYF. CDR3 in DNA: TGCGCCAGCAGTAAGACATATGTCACAGATACGCAGTATTTT.

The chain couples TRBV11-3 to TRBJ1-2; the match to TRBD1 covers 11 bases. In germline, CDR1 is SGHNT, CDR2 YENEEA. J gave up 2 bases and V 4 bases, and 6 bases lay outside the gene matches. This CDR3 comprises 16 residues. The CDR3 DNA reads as TGTGCCAGCAGCTCCGGGACAGGGGGACTGAACTATGGCTACACCTTC. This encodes CASSSGTGGLNYGYTF. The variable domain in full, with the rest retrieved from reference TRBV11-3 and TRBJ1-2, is EAGVVQSPRYKIIEKKQPVAFWCNPISGHNTLYWYLQNLGQGPELLIRYENEEAVDDSQLPKDRFSAERLKGVDSTLKIQPAELGDSAVYLCASSSGTGGLNYGYTFGSGTRLTVV.

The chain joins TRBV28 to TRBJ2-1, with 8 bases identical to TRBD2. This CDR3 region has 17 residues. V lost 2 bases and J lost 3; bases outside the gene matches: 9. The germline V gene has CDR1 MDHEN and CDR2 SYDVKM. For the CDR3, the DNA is TGTGCCAGCAGTTTAATCGATAGCGGGGATAACTACAATGAGCAGTTCTTC. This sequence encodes CASSLIDSGDNYNEQFF.

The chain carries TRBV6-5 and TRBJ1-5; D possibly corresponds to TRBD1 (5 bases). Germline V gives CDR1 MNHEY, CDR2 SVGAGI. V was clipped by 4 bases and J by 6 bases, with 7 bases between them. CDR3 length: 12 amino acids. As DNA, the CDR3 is TGTGCCAGCAGTTCCGGGGGTCAGCCCCAGCATTTT. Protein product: CASSSGGQPQHF.

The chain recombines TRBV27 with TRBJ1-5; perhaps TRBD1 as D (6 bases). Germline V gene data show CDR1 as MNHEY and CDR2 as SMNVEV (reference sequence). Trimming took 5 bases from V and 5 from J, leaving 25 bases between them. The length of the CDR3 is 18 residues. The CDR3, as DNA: TGTGCCAGCAGTCCCTTCAGACCCACAGGGAGAATCGATCAGCCCCAGCATTTT. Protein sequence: CASSPFRPTGRIDQPQHF.